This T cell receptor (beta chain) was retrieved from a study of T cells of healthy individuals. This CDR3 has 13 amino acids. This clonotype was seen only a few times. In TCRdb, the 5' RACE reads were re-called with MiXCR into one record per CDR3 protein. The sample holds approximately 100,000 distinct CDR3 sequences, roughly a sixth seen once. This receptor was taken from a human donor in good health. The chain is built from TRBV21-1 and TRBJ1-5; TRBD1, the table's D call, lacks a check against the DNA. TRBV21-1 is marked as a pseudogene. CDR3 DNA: TGTGCCAGCAGCATCCCCGGGGTTCGGCCCCAGCATTTT. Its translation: CASSIPGVRPQHF.